This is a list of T cell receptor beta chains from one sample in a study of blood T cell repertoires in COVID-19. The data were produced by immunoSEQ multiplex PCR, yet TCRdb's version contains in-frame clones alone and is incomplete. Of approximately 70,000 clones in the sample, roughly 90% were seen once. The sequencing input was peripheral blood. The source of these receptors is a middle-aged man with COVID-19, enrolled during active disease. Each CDR3 is given with its conserved first and last residue. The D gene is left open where the match is weak. Clone sizes are given selectively: once, few, many, or a class where the clone is expanded.

v_call	clone_size	j_call	cdr3_length	d_call	cdr3_nt	cdr3_aa
TRBV5-4	-	TRBJ2-2	12	TRBD2	TGTGCCAGCGGGGGGGACACCGGGGAGCTGTTTTTT	CASGGDTGELFF
TRBV6-5	-	TRBJ1-1	12	TRBD1	TGTGCCAGCAAGGGGGCGATAGCTGAAGCTTTCTTT	CASKGAIAEAFF
TRBV25-1	-	TRBJ2-5	15	TRBD2	TGTGCCAGCAGTGATCGACTTGGACTAGCCCAGACCCAGTACTTC	CASSDRLGLAQTQYF
TRBV29-1	-	TRBJ2-1	14	TRBD1	TGCAGCGTTGGGAGACAGGGGTCCTACAATGAGCAGTTCTTC	CSVGRQGSYNEQFF
TRBV7-9	-	TRBJ1-6	15	TRBD1	TGTGCCAGCAGCCCGGTCGGCAGGGGGAATTCACCCCTCCACTTT	CASSPVGRGNSPLHF
TRBV19	-	TRBJ2-1	14	-	TGTGCCAGTAGTATCCGGGCCAGGGACAATGAGCAGTTCTTC	CASSIRARDNEQFF
TRBV4-1	-	TRBJ1-3	15	-	TGCGCCAGCAGCCAAGAGAGAGTGTTTAGAAACACCATATATTTT	CASSQERVFRNTIYF
TRBV2	few	TRBJ2-7	15	-	TGTGCCAGCAGGTACAGGGGAGGTTCCGCCTACGAGCAGTACTTC	CASRYRGGSAYEQYF
TRBV5-1	-	TRBJ1-1	11	-	TGCGCCAGCAGTTACGGCACTGAAGCTTTCTTT	CASSYGTEAFF
TRBV13	once	TRBJ2-7	16	TRBD2	TGTGCCAGCCGGCGGGCTCTAGCGGGGGGGCCCCACGAGCAGTACTTC	CASRRALAGGPHEQYF
TRBV9	-	TRBJ2-6	17	TRBD1	TGTGCCAGCAGCGTGGGACAGGGAGTCGGTGGGGCCAACGTCCTGACTTTC	CASSVGQGVGGANVLTF
TRBV3-1/TRBV3-2	-	TRBJ1-2	13	-	TGTGCCAGCAGCCACGGGACTGCGGATGGCTACACCTTC	CASSHGTADGYTF
TRBV30	-	TRBJ1-4	13	-	TGTGCCTGGAGTCCCGGTCCTGCGGGAAAACTGTTTTTT	CAWSPGPAGKLFF
TRBV2	-	TRBJ1-4	14	TRBD1	TGTGCCAGCAGAGACAGGGGGCGAAGTGAAAAACTGTTTTTT	CASRDRGRSEKLFF
TRBV19	-	TRBJ2-2	15	-	TGTGCCAGTACTTGGAGGGCGCCTGGTACCGGGGAGCTGTTTTTT	CASTWRAPGTGELFF
TRBV2	-	TRBJ2-7	12	TRBD1	TGTGCCAGCAGCCGACAGGGTTACGAGCAGTACTTC	CASSRQGYEQYF
TRBV5-6	-	TRBJ2-7	13	-	TGTGCCTCTAAACTGTCCATCGACTACGAGCAGTACTTC	CASKLSIDYEQYF
TRBV2	-	TRBJ1-1	13	-	TGTGCCAGCAGTGATAACAGAGACACTGAAGCTTTCTTT	CASSDNRDTEAFF
TRBV12-5	-	TRBJ2-5	21	TRBD2	TGTGCTAGTGGTTTGACCTCGTCGACTAGCGGGGGCCGAGATAGGGTAGAGACCCAGTACTTC	CASGLTSSTSGGRDRVETQYF
TRBV2	-	TRBJ1-1	12	TRBD1	TGTGCCAGCACCCTAGACAGGGGGCTTGATTTCTTT	CASTLDRGLDFF
TRBV5-1	-	TRBJ1-1	14	-	TGCGCCAGCAGCTTGGGACTGCCGAACACTGAAGCTTTCTTT	CASSLGLPNTEAFF
TRBV6-5	-	TRBJ1-6	14	-	TGTGCCAGCAGACCCACAGGTAGAAGATCACCCCTCCACTTT	CASRPTGRRSPLHF
TRBV6-5	-	TRBJ2-7	14	TRBD1	TGTGCCAGCATGCTCGGACAGGTTTCCTACGAGCAGTACTTC	CASMLGQVSYEQYF
TRBV5-1	-	TRBJ2-1	17	TRBD2	TGCGCCAGCAGCTTCACTAGCGGGGGGGCCTGGGAGAATGAGCAGTTCTTC	CASSFTSGGAWENEQFF
TRBV6-5	-	TRBJ1-6	13	-	TGTGCCAGCAGTTTTCGCGGGGGGTCACCCCTCCACTTT	CASSFRGGSPLHF
TRBV10-1	-	TRBJ2-5	14	-	TGCGCCAGCAGTGAGAATCTCGTCCAGGTGGCCCAGTACTTC	CASSENLVQVAQYF
TRBV5-4	-	TRBJ1-6	15	-	TGTGCCAGCAGCAGGAAAGGGGTGGGAAACGCACCCCTCCACTTT	CASSRKGVGNAPLHF
TRBV4-1	-	TRBJ1-4	17	-	TGCGCCAGCAGCCAAGATCAAGCTACGGGTGGGTCTGAAAAACTGTTTTTT	CASSQDQATGGSEKLFF
TRBV6-5	-	TRBJ2-7	15	TRBD2	TGTGCCAGCAGTTCCGAGAAGCGGGGGACCTACGAGCAGTACTTC	CASSSEKRGTYEQYF
TRBV7-9	-	TRBJ1-5	15	-	TGTGCCAGCAGCTTTATGGGCCAGGAGGGTCAGCCCCAGCATTTT	CASSFMGQEGQPQHF
TRBV5-1	-	TRBJ1-1	14	-	TGCGCCAGCAGCTCGCCGGGACACAACACTGAAGCTTTCTTT	CASSSPGHNTEAFF
TRBV5-1	-	TRBJ2-7	14	-	TGCGCCAGCAGAATGGGCAGGGACTCCTACGAGCAGTACTTC	CASRMGRDSYEQYF
TRBV5-1	-	TRBJ2-5	13	-	TGCGCCAGCAGCTTGGGGCCGGGGGAGACCCAGTACTTC	CASSLGPGETQYF
TRBV9	-	TRBJ1-3	14	-	TGTGCCAGCAGCGTAGGTGGGCTTGGAAACACCATATATTTT	CASSVGGLGNTIYF
TRBV7-3	-	TRBJ2-5	13	-	TGTGCCAGCAGCTTAAGAGGCAAAGAGATCCAGTACTTC	CASSLRGKEIQYF
TRBV7-9	-	TRBJ2-2	16	TRBD1	TGTGCCAGCAGCTTAAGGACAGGGGGGTACACCGGGGAGCTGTTTTTT	CASSLRTGGYTGELFF
TRBV7-7	-	TRBJ2-2	13	-	TGTGCCAGCAGCCCGGTGGTCACCGGGGAGCTGTTTTTT	CASSPVVTGELFF
TRBV2	-	TRBJ1-4	15	TRBD1	TGTGCCAGCAGGAACCCGACAGGGGCGAATGAAAAACTGTTTTTT	CASRNPTGANEKLFF
TRBV30	-	TRBJ2-3	17	TRBD2	TGTGCCTGGAATGGTGTCGGCAGACTAGCGGGGGCTAGTACGCAGTATTTT	CAWNGVGRLAGASTQYF
TRBV18	-	TRBJ1-1	13	-	TGTGCCAGCTCAAGAACAGGCTACACTGAAGCTTTCTTT	CASSRTGYTEAFF
TRBV7-9	-	TRBJ2-7	13	-	TGTGCCAGCAGCACCGGGGGCTCCTACGAGCAGTACTTC	CASSTGGSYEQYF
TRBV21-1	-	TRBJ1-2	17	-	TGTGCCAGCAGCACCGGGACAGGGGGAGGGGGGAACTATGGCTACACCTTC	CASSTGTGGGGNYGYTF
TRBV18	-	TRBJ2-2	15	TRBD1	TGTGCCAGCTCACCGGGGACAGAGAACACCGGGGAGCTGTTTTTT	CASSPGTENTGELFF
TRBV18	-	TRBJ2-5	13	-	TGTGCCAGCTCAGTCCCCCCCTCGGAGACCCAGTACTTC	CASSVPPSETQYF
TRBV5-1	-	TRBJ2-5	14	TRBD1	TGCGCCAGCAGCCGGGACAGTTTGCAAGAGACCCAGTACTTC	CASSRDSLQETQYF
TRBV5-1	-	TRBJ1-2	15	TRBD1	TGCGCCAGCAGCTGGACAGGGGGCCGTAACTATGGCTACACCTTC	CASSWTGGRNYGYTF